The next 29 T cell receptor beta chains were all read from a single sample in a study of shared clonotypes between healthy human individuals. TCRdb's copy holds only in-frame clones and misses some; the assay was immunoSEQ multiplex PCR. The table lists approximately 1,500,000 clones, around 97% of them singletons. Sequenced input: naive CD4+ T cells sorted from blood. Regarding subset: CD45RA+ positively selected. The receptors originated from a man aged 25 to 45 in good health.

The chain uses TRBV10-3 and TRBJ2-1, with 13 bases matching TRBD2. With 3 bases clipped from V and 8 bases from J, the junction kept 25 bases outside the gene matches. CDR1 is ENHRY and CDR2 is SYGVKD in the germline V gene. The CDR3 loop spans 22 amino acids. The DNA for the CDR3 is TGTGCCATCAGTGACCACAGAGAAAGGACTAGCGGGAGCTGGGGAGGGACCGATGAGCAGTTCTTC. It specifies CAISDHRERTSGSWGGTDEQFF.

V and J are TRBV5-1 and TRBJ2-7, with 8 bases that match TRBD2. V gave up 1 base and J gave up 6 bases; unmatched junction bases: 15. The CDR3 has 17 residues. CDR1 SGHRS and CDR2 YFSETQ come from the germline V gene. The CDR3 nucleotides read TGCGCCAGCAGCTTGCTGACTAGCGCCCTAGGAGGTTTCGAGCAGTACTTC. Encoded protein: CASSLLTSALGGFEQYF.

V is TRBV4-1 and J is TRBJ1-5, with 7 bases aligning to TRBD1. Germline V gives CDR1 MGHRA, CDR2 YSYEKL. This CDR3 spans 15 amino acids. J lost 4 bases, V lost 1 base, and 4 bases had no gene match. The CDR3 nucleotides read TGCGCCAGCAGCCAAGTTCAGACAGGGAATCAGCCCCAGCATTTT. Protein: CASSQVQTGNQPQHF.

The chain recombines TRBV7-9 with TRBJ1-1, with 7 bases matching TRBD1. This CDR3 is 13 amino acids long. Germline CDR1 SEHNR, CDR2 FQNEAQ (reference sequence). V lost 7 bases, J lost 11 bases, and 13 bases stayed unmatched. This chain's CDR3 is CASILQGDAVAFF. CDR3 nucleotide sequence: TGTGCCAGCATCCTTCAGGGGGACGCAGTCGCTTTCTTT. Looking up the rest from reference TRBV7-9 and TRBJ1-1 gives the full variable domain: DTGVSQNPRHKITKRGQNVTFRCDPISEHNRLYWYRQTLGQGPEFLTYFQNEAQLEKSRLLSDRFSAERPKGSFSTLEIQRTEQGDSAMYLCASILQGDAVAFFGQGTRLTVV.

The CDR3 reads CASSLFTGGRGMYEQYF. The CDR3 DNA sequence: TGTGCCAGCAGCTTATTTACGGGCGGGAGGGGGATGTACGAGCAGTACTTC. The J gene is TRBJ2-7, the V gene TRBV7-8; TRBD2 matches at 9 bases. V trimming: 2 bases; J trimming: 4 bases; junction bases outside the gene matches: 12. CDR1 is SGHVS and CDR2 is FQNEAQ in the germline V gene. The CDR3 is 17 amino acids.

The chain carries TRBV7-2 and TRBJ2-6; a weak D match, TRBD1 (6 bases). CDR1 SGHTA and CDR2 FQGNSA come from the germline V gene. The CDR3 has 19 amino acids. The germline V and J ends were trimmed by 1 base and 0 bases, with 16 bases remaining between them. DNA of the CDR3: TGTGCCAGCAGCTTAGTGATTCAGGGGCCGTCCTCTGGGGCCAACGTCCTGACTTTC. Translating it yields CASSLVIQGPSSGANVLTF.

The chain is built from TRBV19 and TRBJ2-2, with D unresolved. Trimming took 3 bases from V and 3 from J, leaving 8 bases between them. The CDR3 spans 14 residues. Germline CDR1 and CDR2: LNHDA and SQIVND (reference sequence). In nucleotides, the CDR3 is TGTGCCAGTAGTATTGTGCTAGACACCGGGGAGCTGTTTTTT. As protein: CASSIVLDTGELFF.

This chain connects TRBV11-2 to TRBJ2-4, with D hard to call. Per germline, CDR1 SGHAT and CDR2 FQNNGV. This CDR3 spans 13 amino acids. V shed 5 bases and J shed 7 bases, with 12 bases lying between them. For the CDR3, the DNA is TGTGCCAGCAGCCCAACCTGGGTTAACATTCAGTACTTC. Translating it yields CASSPTWVNIQYF.

With regard to this clone: This specimen includes other DNA sequences encoding the same CDR3. The chain joins TRBV2 to TRBJ2-1; D is uncertain. Trimming shortened V by 1 base and J by 9 bases, and 4 bases separated the two germline ends. The germline gives CDR1 SNHLY, CDR2 FYNNEI. The CDR3 runs 11 residues. The CDR3 region is CASSEGVEQFF. The CDR3 DNA reads TGTGCCAGCAGTGAAGGTGTTGAGCAGTTCTTC.

The chain combines TRBV7-6 with TRBJ2-1, with TRBD2 matching 7 bases. The length of the CDR3 is 17 residues. The J segment lost 9 bases and the V segment lost 4 bases, leaving 18 bases of the junction unmatched. Germline CDR1 and CDR2: SGHVS and FNYEAQ. The CDR3 spells CASSSNSGGRGESEQFF. CDR3 nucleotide sequence: TGTGCCAGCAGCTCGAACAGCGGCGGGAGAGGGGAAAGTGAGCAGTTCTTC.

The genes are TRBV6-1 and TRBJ2-1, with D tentatively TRBD1 or TRBD2 (6 bases each). Germline values: CDR1 MNHNS, CDR2 SASEGT. This CDR3 has 14 residues. V lost 8 bases and J lost 0, with 11 bases in between. As DNA, the CDR3 is TGTGCCAGCCTGCGGGACACCTCCTACAATGAGCAGTTCTTC. Residues: CASLRDTSYNEQFF.

The rearrangement links TRBV28 to TRBJ2-3; D could derive from TRBD1 or TRBD2 (5 bases each). The germline CDR1 and CDR2 sequences are MDHEN and SYDVKM. V shed 2 bases and J shed 4 bases, with 10 bases lying between them. This CDR3 comprises 14 residues. The CDR3 loop is CASSLGTLPDTQYF. CDR3 nucleotides: TGTGCCAGCAGTTTAGGGACCCTCCCAGATACGCAGTATTTT.

The chain uses TRBV25-1 and TRBJ2-1; D is unclear. V was cut by 3 bases and J by 2 bases, with 11 bases left in between. The CDR3 runs to 15 residues. Germline V gene sequence: CDR1 MGHDK, CDR2 SYGVNS. The CDR3 sequence: CASSDDGPTYNEQFF. DNA of the CDR3: TGTGCCAGCAGTGACGACGGCCCGACCTACAATGAGCAGTTCTTC.

This chain links TRBV9 with TRBJ2-3; 7 nucleotides match TRBD2. The V and J ends lost 0 bases and 2 bases, in that order; junction bases with no gene match: 21. The CDR3 sequence is 21 residues long. CDR1 SGDLS and CDR2 YYNGEE come from the germline V gene. This CDR3 reads CASSVGHGSWVAGELTDTQYF. The CDR3 nucleotides are TGTGCCAGCAGCGTAGGACACGGAAGTTGGGTAGCGGGTGAACTCACAGATACGCAGTATTTT. Full variable domain (outside the CDR3, taken from reference TRBV9 and TRBJ2-3): DSGVTQTPKHLITATGQRVTLRCSPRSGDLSVYWYQQSLDQGLQFLIQYYNGEERAKGNILERFSAQQFPDLHSELNLSSLELGDSALYFCASSVGHGSWVAGELTDTQYFGPGTRLTVL.

The chain joins TRBV14 to TRBJ2-1, with 12 positions matching TRBD2. The CDR3 is 18 amino acids. V dropped 0 bases and J dropped 2; count of bases not matched to a gene: 5. Per the germline V gene, CDR1 is SGHDN and CDR2 is FVKESK. Written as DNA, the CDR3 is TGTGCCAGCAGCCAAGAAGGGCTAGCGGGAGGGCCCTACAATGAGCAGTTCTTC. Translating gives CASSQEGLAGGPYNEQFF.

This clone was seen only once. The J gene is TRBJ2-3, the V gene TRBV19; D is unresolved. V lost 2 bases and J 3 bases, leaving 9 bases between the germline ends. In germline, CDR1 is LNHDA, CDR2 SQIVND (reference sequence). This CDR3 contains 14 residues. CDR3 coding DNA: TGTGCCAGTAGTATATTCGGGCAAACAGATACGCAGTATTTT. This sequence encodes CASSIFGQTDTQYF.

This chain links TRBV9 with TRBJ2-3; TRBD2 might be the D (6 bases). Trimming pared 2 bases from V and 6 bases from J, leaving 10 bases between. There are 13 residues in the CDR3. Germline V gene data show CDR1 as SGDLS and CDR2 as YYNGEE. CDR3 loop: CASSVTSPDTQYF. The CDR3, as DNA: TGTGCCAGCAGCGTCACTAGCCCCGATACGCAGTATTTT. The full variable domain, rest sourced from reference TRBV9 and TRBJ2-3, is DSGVTQTPKHLITATGQRVTLRCSPRSGDLSVYWYQQSLDQGLQFLIQYYNGEERAKGNILERFSAQQFPDLHSELNLSSLELGDSALYFCASSVTSPDTQYFGPGTRLTVL.

The rearrangement uses TRBV18 and TRBJ2-3, with 9 bases lining up with TRBD2. Germline CDR1 and CDR2: KGHSH and LQKENI. Unmatched junction bases numbered 6, after V lost 3 bases and J lost 2 bases. The CDR3 runs 16 residues. The DNA of the CDR3 is TGTGCCAGCTCACCTGTTGCGGGAGGGTTCACAGATACGCAGTATTTT. This gives the protein CASSPVAGGFTDTQYF.

V usage is TRBV6-9 and J usage is TRBJ2-1, with a weak D call TRBD1 (5 bases). CDR3 length: 13 residues. V shed 6 bases and J shed 11 bases, with 17 bases lying between them. The V gene's germline CDR1 is MNHGY and CDR2 SVAAGI. The CDR3, as DNA: TGTGCCAGCAGCCGCGCCCAAGGGGAACAGCAGTTCTTC. As protein: CASSRAQGEQQFF.

CDR3 sequence (DNA): TGTGCCAGCATCGCTGCTGGGGGTCGGCCTGAAGCTTTCTTT. Amino acids: CASIAAGGRPEAFF. The V gene is TRBV14, the J gene TRBJ1-1; D perhaps matches TRBD1 (5 bases). Germline lookup yields CDR1 SGHDN and CDR2 FVKESK. V lost 7 bases and J 6 bases, leaving 18 bases between the germline ends. This CDR3 has 14 residues.

The chain's CDR3 is CASSLSAGGGRGFF. CDR3 DNA sequence: TGTGCCAGCAGCTTGTCCGCCGGGGGCGGGAGAGGGTTCTTC. This chain uses TRBV5-5 with TRBJ2-1; D is perhaps TRBD2 (7 bases). Germline V CDR1 and CDR2: SGHKS, YYEKEE (reference sequence). The germline V and J ends were trimmed by 1 base and 15 bases, with 20 bases remaining between them. CDR3 size: 14 residues.

The J gene is TRBJ2-3, the V gene TRBV4-1, with TRBD2 matching over 8 bases. The ends lost 1 base at V and 2 bases at J; junction bases unmatched: 8. Germline-derived CDR1 and CDR2 are MGHRA and YSYEKL. The CDR3 totals 17 residues. This CDR3 is CASSQGWGLEVTDTQYF. The DNA for the CDR3 is TGCGCCAGCAGCCAAGGATGGGGACTAGAGGTCACAGATACGCAGTATTTT.

This clone has more than one count but fewer than ten. The V and J genes are TRBV6-5 and TRBJ1-1; no clear D gene. The germline V and J ends were trimmed by 6 bases and 0 bases, with 5 bases remaining between them. Germline CDR1 is MNHEY and CDR2 is SVGAGI. The CDR3 length is 12 residues. CDR3: CASRRLNTEAFF. The CDR3 coding sequence is TGTGCCAGCAGGCGCCTGAACACTGAAGCTTTCTTT.

V is TRBV9 and J is TRBJ2-7; D is unresolved. Germline CDR1 SGDLS, CDR2 YYNGEE. CDR3 size: 13 residues. V dropped 10 bases and J dropped 2 bases, with 16 bases sitting between them. CDR3 in DNA: TGTGCCCCCCAGTCGGTCCGGACCTACGAGCAGTACTTC. Translated: CAPQSVRTYEQYF.

This chain uses TRBV7-3 with TRBJ2-1, with D hard to call. The germline V gene has CDR1 SGHTA and CDR2 FQGTGA. Trimming shortened V by 5 bases and J by 0 bases, and 5 bases separated the two germline ends. This CDR3 is built from 13 residues. The CDR3 loop reads CASSENSYNEQFF. In DNA form, the CDR3 reads TGTGCCAGCAGCGAAAACTCCTACAATGAGCAGTTCTTC.

The chain has TRBV11-2 and TRBJ2-1, with D unresolved. This CDR3 is 11 amino acids long. Germline V gives CDR1 SGHAT, CDR2 FQNNGV. The V end lost 1 base, the J end lost 8 bases, and 3 bases lay between the germline ends. The CDR3: CASSLAHEQFF. Here the CDR3 DNA reads TGTGCCAGCAGCTTAGCCCATGAGCAGTTCTTC. The variable domain in full, with the rest retrieved from reference TRBV11-2 and TRBJ2-1, is EAGVAQSPRYKIIEKRQSVAFWCNPISGHATLYWYQQILGQGPKLLIQFQNNGVVDDSQLPKDRFSAERLKGVDSTLKIQPAKLEDSAVYLCASSLAHEQFFGPGTRLTVL.

The gene calls are TRBV19 and TRBJ2-7, with 8 positions matching TRBD1. V shed 4 bases and J 2 bases; nucleotides not matched to a gene: 16. This CDR3 has 18 amino acids. Germline V CDR1 and CDR2: LNHDA, SQIVND (reference sequence). The CDR3 DNA is TGTGCCAGTAGTAAGACGACAGGGGACCGGACTGCTCCCTACGAGCAGTACTTC. Encoded protein: CASSKTTGDRTAPYEQYF.

The chain joins TRBV6-1 to TRBJ2-1, with a weak D call TRBD1 (8 bases). Germline CDR1 reads MNHNS; CDR2 reads SASEGT. This CDR3 has 16 amino acids. The V and J ends lost 4 bases and 8 bases respectively, with 21 bases between them. For the CDR3, the DNA is TGTGCCAGCAGTGGGCGACAGGGGACTACCGGCTATGAGCAGTTCTTC. Its translation: CASSGRQGTTGYEQFF.

This chain connects TRBV6-1 to TRBJ2-3, with D perhaps TRBD2 (7 bases). This CDR3 is 15 amino acids long. The germline V and J ends were trimmed by 4 bases and 3 bases, with 14 bases remaining between them. Looked up from germline, CDR1 is MNHNS and CDR2 is SASEGT. The CDR3 nucleotides read TGTGCCAGCAGTGCCCGGGGGGCCGGGACAGATACGCAGTATTTT. This encodes CASSARGAGTDTQYF.